These T cell receptor beta chains were read from a single sample in a study of cytomegalovirus exposure and HLA in healthy donors. Clones were sequenced by immunoSEQ multiplex PCR, and TCRdb holds only the in-frame ones, with some missing. The sample contains under 200,000 clones, roughly 86% of which appear only once. Sequenced sample: PBMCs. Every receptor here comes from a woman under 30 in good health and CMV-seropositive. CDR3s leave out the opening cysteine and the closing phenylalanine or tryptophan. For some rows the clone size is stated as once, few or many, or as a class when expanded; others skip it.

TRBV7-8	once	TRBJ2-7	ASSLASGRSGYEQY
TRBV27	NA	TRBJ2-5	ASKTGAGGGEETQY
TRBV27	NA	TRBJ2-7	ASSPLAGVYEQY
TRBV6-5	NA	TRBJ2-7	ASSSSSSYEQY
TRBV7-7	NA	TRBJ2-1	ASSRRGGEQF
TRBV29-1	NA	TRBJ2-7	SVVPGPAGYEQY
TRBV6-5	NA	TRBJ2-1	ASSPLHRVSQF
TRBV4-3	once	TRBJ2-7	ASSQVMGASYEQY
TRBV9	NA	TRBJ2-1	ASSVDRRGVMSHEQF
TRBV4-2	NA	TRBJ2-2	ASSQDLAGVAGELF
TRBV6-6	NA	TRBJ2-7	ASSYGTDPRSYEQY
TRBV9	NA	TRBJ2-5	ASSVAAVEETQY
TRBV5-1	NA	TRBJ1-5	ASSFSQDQPQH
TRBV13	NA	TRBJ1-1	ASSLGQPTEAF
TRBV7-2	few	TRBJ2-3	ASSLVGLAVGTDTQY
TRBV11-3	NA	TRBJ2-7	ASSLGGRASYEQY
TRBV19	NA	TRBJ1-2	ASSIKFSGWGTGGFGYT
TRBV28	NA	TRBJ1-4	ASSSRQGAWEKLF
TRBV14	NA	TRBJ2-1	ASSQDNSGEQF
TRBV27	NA	TRBJ1-1	ASSLAPIRGTEAF
TRBV27	NA	TRBJ1-5	ASGINPQGAQPQH
TRBV5-1	NA	TRBJ2-7	ASSLGLAGAGHEQY
TRBV7-9	NA	TRBJ1-1	ASSLRQGIDTEAF
TRBV6-4	NA	TRBJ1-2	ASSDWTGYGYT
TRBV30	NA	TRBJ2-4	AWSQGAGDIQY
TRBV7-9	NA	TRBJ2-2	ASSPEVVLF